Listed below are T cell receptor beta chains from one sample, sequenced in a study of blood T cells in healthy people across ages. TCRdb reanalysed the 5' RACE reads using MiXCR and keeps one entry per CDR3 protein. The table includes 1.6 million or so distinct CDR3 sequences, approximately 32% detected once. Sequencing was carried out using blood. The receptors were sampled from a woman in her twenties or thirties in good health. Both conserved end residues are part of each CDR3. The order of the fields is CDR3 protein, CDR3 DNA, J gene, V gene, clone size, D gene. D genes are given only for firm matches. Clone sizes are given selectively: once, few, many, or a class where the clone is expanded.

CSARDGIAFYNEQFF TGCAGTGCTAGAGATGGAATAGCTTTCTACAATGAGCAGTTCTTC TRBJ2-1 TRBV20-1 - -
CASSPSHRGLGTEAFF TGCGCCAGCAGCCCGAGTCACAGGGGACTCGGCACTGAAGCTTTCTTT TRBJ1-1 TRBV4-1 once TRBD1
CSARDDAVNYGYTF TGCAGTGCTAGGGACGACGCGGTTAACTATGGCTACACCTTC TRBJ1-2 TRBV20-1 few -
CASSQDPARSSGANVLTF TGTGCCAGCAGCCAAGATCCAGCGAGGAGCTCTGGGGCCAACGTCCTGACTTTC TRBJ2-6 TRBV3-1 - -
CASSEARPGGDTQYF TGTGCCAGCAGTGAAGCTCGGCCGGGAGGGGATACGCAGTATTTT TRBJ2-3 TRBV2 - TRBD2
CASSSLGGELSHEQYF TGTGCCAGCAGTTCCCTCGGGGGGGAACTCTCCCACGAGCAGTACTTC TRBJ2-7 TRBV28 once TRBD2
CSAKRNTGNYGYTF TGCAGTGCTAAACGGAACACAGGGAACTATGGCTACACCTTC TRBJ1-2 TRBV20-1 few -
CAWGRDYEQYF TGTGCCTGGGGGAGGGATTACGAGCAGTACTTC TRBJ2-7 TRBV30 few TRBD2
CSVEVRSSEAFF TGCAGCGTTGAAGTCCGGAGCAGTGAAGCTTTCTTT TRBJ1-1 TRBV29-1 - -
CASSQGGEGSGFYEQYF TGTGCCAGCAGCCAGGGCGGGGAAGGGAGCGGGTTTTACGAGCAGTACTTC TRBJ2-7 TRBV7-9 - -
CASSEQGTNGKLFF TGTGCCAGCAGTGAACAGGGGACTAATGGAAAACTGTTTTTT TRBJ1-4 TRBV27 - TRBD1
CASSFRGQTYEQYF TGCGCCAGCAGCTTCAGGGGTCAAACCTACGAGCAGTACTTC TRBJ2-7 TRBV5-1 few -
CASSATQSSGANVLTF TGCGCCAGCAGCGCTACTCAAAGCTCTGGGGCCAACGTCCTGACTTTC TRBJ2-6 TRBV5-1 - -
CEVGLGEQYF TGTGAGGTTGGTTTGGGCGAGCAGTACTTC TRBJ2-7 TRBV14 - -
CASSRDRGSPYTF TGTGCCAGCAGTCGGGACAGGGGTTCTCCCTACACCTTC TRBJ1-2 TRBV3-1 - TRBD1
CSVGQGQHGYTF TGCAGCGTTGGACAGGGGCAGCATGGCTACACCTTC TRBJ1-2 TRBV29-1 few TRBD1
CASSLSPDRGPGGYTF TGTGCCAGCAGCTTGTCCCCAGACAGGGGGCCAGGAGGCTACACCTTC TRBJ1-2 TRBV5-4 - TRBD1
CASSSVPGQGSALHF TGTGCCAGCAGTTCTGTCCCGGGACAGGGTTCGGCCCTCCACTTT TRBJ1-6 TRBV2 - TRBD1
CASSFNRVKETQYF TGTGCCAGCAGTTTCAACAGAGTAAAAGAGACCCAGTACTTC TRBJ2-5 TRBV12-3/TRBV12-4 few -
CASRKFGGDNEQFF TGCGCCAGCAGGAAATTCGGGGGGGACAATGAGCAGTTCTTC TRBJ2-1 TRBV10-2 - TRBD2
CASSYYRGPYEQFF TGTGCCAGCAGTTACTACAGGGGGCCCTATGAGCAGTTCTTC TRBJ2-1 TRBV6-5 - TRBD1
CANSPGLAGERETQYF TGTGCCAACAGTCCGGGACTAGCGGGGGAGAGGGAGACCCAGTACTTC TRBJ2-5 TRBV12-3/TRBV12-4 - TRBD2
CSARIQGDNQPQHF TGCAGTGCTAGAATTCAGGGAGACAATCAGCCCCAGCATTTT TRBJ1-5 TRBV20-1 - -